Detailed here is one T cell receptor beta chain. The antigen remains undetermined. The sample is drawn from a study of monozygotic twins with inflammatory bowel disease. Broader study findings: Researchers report that IBD patients shared fewer clonotypes with others than healthy twins, especially amid disease activity.

One entry per CDR3 protein, without DNA, is what TCRdb gives after re-calling the 5' RACE reads. This sample's table has approximately 150,000 distinct CDR3 sequences. Germline CDR1 SQVTM, CDR2 ANQGSEA. CDR3 length: 15 amino acids. Researchers collected over 2 ml of blood per donor. Investigators extracted total RNA from whole blood and did not sort T cells. This TCR was sampled from a human donor with ulcerative colitis or Crohn's disease, or a healthy co-twin of an affected twin (not recorded which). The sample taken for sequencing was blood. V gene TRBV29-1 combines with J gene TRBJ2-1; TCRdb reports TRBD2, a call that lacks DNA to check it against. CDR3 in amino acids: CSVEGGSISYNEQFF.